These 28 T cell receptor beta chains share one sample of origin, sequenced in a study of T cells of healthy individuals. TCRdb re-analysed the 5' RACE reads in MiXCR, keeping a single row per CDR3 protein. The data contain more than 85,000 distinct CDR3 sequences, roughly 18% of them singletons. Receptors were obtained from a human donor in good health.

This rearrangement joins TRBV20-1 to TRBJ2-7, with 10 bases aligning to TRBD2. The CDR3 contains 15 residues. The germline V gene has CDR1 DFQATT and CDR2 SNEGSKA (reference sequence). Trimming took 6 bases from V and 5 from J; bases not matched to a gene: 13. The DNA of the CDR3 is TGCAGTGCCGCCTCTAGCGGGAGAATTTCCCACGAGCAGTACTTC. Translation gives CSAASSGRISHEQYF.

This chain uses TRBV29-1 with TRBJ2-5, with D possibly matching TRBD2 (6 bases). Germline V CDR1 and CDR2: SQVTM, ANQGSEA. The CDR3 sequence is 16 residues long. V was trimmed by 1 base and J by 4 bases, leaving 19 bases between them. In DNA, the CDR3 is TGCAGCGTTGAAGTAATGGGGACTCCGAGGGGAGAGACCCAGTACTTC. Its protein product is CSVEVMGTPRGETQYF.

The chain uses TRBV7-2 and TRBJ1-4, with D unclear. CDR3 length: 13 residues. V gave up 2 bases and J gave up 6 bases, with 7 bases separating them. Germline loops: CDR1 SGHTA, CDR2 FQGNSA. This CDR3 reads CASSLSPYEKLFF. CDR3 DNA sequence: TGTGCCAGCAGCTTATCGCCTTATGAAAAACTGTTTTTT.

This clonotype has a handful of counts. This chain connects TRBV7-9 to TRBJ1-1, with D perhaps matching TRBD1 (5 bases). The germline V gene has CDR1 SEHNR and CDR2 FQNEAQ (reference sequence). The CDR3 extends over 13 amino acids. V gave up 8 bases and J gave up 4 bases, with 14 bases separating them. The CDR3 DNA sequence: TGTGCCAGCCGTCCGGGGGGTCCCACTGAAGCTTTCTTT. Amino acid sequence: CASRPGGPTEAFF.

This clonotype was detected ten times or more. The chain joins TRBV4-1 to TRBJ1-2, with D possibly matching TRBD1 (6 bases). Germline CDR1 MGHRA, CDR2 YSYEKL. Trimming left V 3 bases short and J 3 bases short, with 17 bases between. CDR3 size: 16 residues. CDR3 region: CASSHVGWGQDYGYTF. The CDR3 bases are TGCGCCAGCAGCCACGTCGGCTGGGGGCAGGACTATGGCTACACCTTC.

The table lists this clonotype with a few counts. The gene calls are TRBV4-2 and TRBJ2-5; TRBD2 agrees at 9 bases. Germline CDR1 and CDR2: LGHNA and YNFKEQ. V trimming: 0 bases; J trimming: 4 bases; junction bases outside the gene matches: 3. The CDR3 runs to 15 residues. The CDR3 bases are TGTGCCAGCAGCCAAGAGCGGGGGGGAGGAGAGACCCAGTACTTC. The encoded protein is CASSQERGGGETQYF.

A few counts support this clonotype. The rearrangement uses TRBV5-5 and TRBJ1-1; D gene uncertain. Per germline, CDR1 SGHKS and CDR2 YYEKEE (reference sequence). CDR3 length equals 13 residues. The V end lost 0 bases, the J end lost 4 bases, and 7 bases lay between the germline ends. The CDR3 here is CASSLDLRTEAFF. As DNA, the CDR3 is TGTGCCAGCAGCTTGGACCTACGCACTGAAGCTTTCTTT.

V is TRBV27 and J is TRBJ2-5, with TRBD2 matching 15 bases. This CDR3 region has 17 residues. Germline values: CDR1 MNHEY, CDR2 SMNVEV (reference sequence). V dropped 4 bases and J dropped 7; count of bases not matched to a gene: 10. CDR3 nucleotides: TGTGCCAGCAGTTCCCCCGGACTAGCGGGGGGGCAGGGGACCCAGTACTTC. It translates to CASSSPGLAGGQGTQYF.

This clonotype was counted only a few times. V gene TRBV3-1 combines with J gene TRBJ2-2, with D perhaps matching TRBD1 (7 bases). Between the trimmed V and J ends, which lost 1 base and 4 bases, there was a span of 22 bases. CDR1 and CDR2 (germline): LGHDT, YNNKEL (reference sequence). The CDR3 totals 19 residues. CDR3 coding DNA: TGTGCCAGCAGCCAAGTCCGGGGGAGACAGGGCATAGGCACCGGGGAGCTGTTTTTT. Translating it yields CASSQVRGRQGIGTGELFF.

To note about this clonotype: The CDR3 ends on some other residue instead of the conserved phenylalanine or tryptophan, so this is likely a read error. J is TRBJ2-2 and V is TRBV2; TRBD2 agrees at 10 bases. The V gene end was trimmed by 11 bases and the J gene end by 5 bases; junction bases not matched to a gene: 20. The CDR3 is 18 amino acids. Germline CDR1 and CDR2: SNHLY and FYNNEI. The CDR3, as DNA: TGTGCCTCACAAGGGGAGGCACTAGCGGGATTGGGGACCGGGGAGCTGTTTTCT. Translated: CASQGEALAGLGTGELFS.

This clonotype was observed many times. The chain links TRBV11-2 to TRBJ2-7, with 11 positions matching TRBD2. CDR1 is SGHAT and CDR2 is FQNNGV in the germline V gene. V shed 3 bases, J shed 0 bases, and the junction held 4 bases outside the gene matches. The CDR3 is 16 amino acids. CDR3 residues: CASSLTSGASSYEQYF. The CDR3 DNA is TGTGCCAGCAGCTTGACTAGCGGGGCCAGCTCCTACGAGCAGTACTTC.

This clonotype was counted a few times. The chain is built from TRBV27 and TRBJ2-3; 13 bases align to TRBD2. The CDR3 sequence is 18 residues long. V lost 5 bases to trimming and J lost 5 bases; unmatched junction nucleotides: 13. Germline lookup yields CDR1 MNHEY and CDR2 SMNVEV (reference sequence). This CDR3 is CASSETSGRTHTRDTQYF. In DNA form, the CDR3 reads TGTGCCAGCAGTGAGACTAGCGGGAGGACTCACACGAGAGATACGCAGTATTTT.

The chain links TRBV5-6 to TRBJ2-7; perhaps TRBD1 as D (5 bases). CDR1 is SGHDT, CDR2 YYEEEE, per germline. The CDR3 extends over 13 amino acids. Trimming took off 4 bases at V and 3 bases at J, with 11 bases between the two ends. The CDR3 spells CASSRPRVYEQYF. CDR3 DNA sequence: TGTGCCAGCAGCCGCCCCAGGGTCTACGAGCAGTACTTC. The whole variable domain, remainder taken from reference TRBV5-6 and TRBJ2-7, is DAGVTQSPTHLIKTRGQQVTLRCSPKSGHDTVSWYQQALGQGPQFIFQYYEEEERQRGNFPDRFSGHQFPNYSSELNVNALLLGDSALYLCASSRPRVYEQYFGPGTRLTVT.

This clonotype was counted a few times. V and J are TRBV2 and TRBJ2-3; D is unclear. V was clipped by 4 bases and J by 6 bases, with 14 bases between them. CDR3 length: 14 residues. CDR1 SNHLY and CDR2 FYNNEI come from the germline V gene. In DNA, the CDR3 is TGTGCCAGCAGTGTGGAACTCGCCACGGATACGCAGTATTTT. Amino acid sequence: CASSVELATDTQYF.

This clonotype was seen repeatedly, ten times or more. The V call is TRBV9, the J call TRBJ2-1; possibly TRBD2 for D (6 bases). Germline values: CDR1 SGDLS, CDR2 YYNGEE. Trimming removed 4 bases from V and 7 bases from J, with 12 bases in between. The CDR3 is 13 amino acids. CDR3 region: CASSYRLGNEQFF. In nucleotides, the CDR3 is TGTGCCAGCAGCTATCGACTAGGAAATGAGCAGTTCTTC.

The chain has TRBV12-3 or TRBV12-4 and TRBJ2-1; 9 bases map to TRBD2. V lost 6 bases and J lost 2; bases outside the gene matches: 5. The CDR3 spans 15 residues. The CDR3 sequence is CASSLSSGTYNEQFF. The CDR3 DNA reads TGTGCCAGCAGCCTCTCTAGCGGGACCTACAATGAGCAGTTCTTC.

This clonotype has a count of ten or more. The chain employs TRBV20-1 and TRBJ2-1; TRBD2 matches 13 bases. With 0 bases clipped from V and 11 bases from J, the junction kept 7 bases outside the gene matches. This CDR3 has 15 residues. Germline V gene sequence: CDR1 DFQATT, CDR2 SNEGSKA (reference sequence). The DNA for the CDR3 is TGCAGTGCTAGAGATGGGGGACTAGCGGGACCCCAGCAGTTCTTC. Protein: CSARDGGLAGPQQFF.

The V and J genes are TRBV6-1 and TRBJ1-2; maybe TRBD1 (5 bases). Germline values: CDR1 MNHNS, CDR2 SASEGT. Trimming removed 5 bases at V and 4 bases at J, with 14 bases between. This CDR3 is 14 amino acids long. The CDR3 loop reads CASSRGSGTYGYTF. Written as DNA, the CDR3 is TGTGCCAGCAGTCGCGGGTCGGGGACCTATGGCTACACCTTC.

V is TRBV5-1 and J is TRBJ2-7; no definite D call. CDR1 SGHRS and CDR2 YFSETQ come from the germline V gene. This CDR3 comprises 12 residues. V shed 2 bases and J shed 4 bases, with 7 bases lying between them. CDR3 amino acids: CASSFDGYEQYF. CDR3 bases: TGCGCCAGCAGCTTTGACGGATACGAGCAGTACTTC.

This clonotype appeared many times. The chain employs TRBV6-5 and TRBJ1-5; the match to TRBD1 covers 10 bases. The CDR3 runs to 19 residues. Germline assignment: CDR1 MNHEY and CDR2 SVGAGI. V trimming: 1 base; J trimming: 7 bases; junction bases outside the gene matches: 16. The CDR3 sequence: CASSYFAGTGDLHPQPQHF. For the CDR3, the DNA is TGTGCCAGCAGTTACTTCGCCGGGACAGGGGACCTACATCCCCAGCCCCAGCATTTT.

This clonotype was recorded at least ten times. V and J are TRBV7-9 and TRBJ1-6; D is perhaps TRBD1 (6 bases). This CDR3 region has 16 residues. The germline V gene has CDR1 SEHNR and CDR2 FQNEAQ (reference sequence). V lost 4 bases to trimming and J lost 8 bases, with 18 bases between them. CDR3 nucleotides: TGTGCCAGCAGCTCAGGACCTGGGGGGCCGTATTCACCCCTCCACTTT. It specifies CASSSGPGGPYSPLHF.

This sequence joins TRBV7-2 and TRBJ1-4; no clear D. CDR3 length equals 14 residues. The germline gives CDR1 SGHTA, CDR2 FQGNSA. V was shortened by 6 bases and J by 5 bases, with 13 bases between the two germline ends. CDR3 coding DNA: TGTGCCAGCAGTCGCGGCAGTAAAAATGAAAAACTGTTTTTT. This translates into CASSRGSKNEKLFF.

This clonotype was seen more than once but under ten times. The CDR3 is CASSLVAGGTDTQYF. The DNA of the CDR3 is TGTGCCAGCAGCTTAGTTGCGGGGGGCACAGATACGCAGTATTTT. The rearrangement joins TRBV7-2 to TRBJ2-3, with 7 bases matching TRBD2. From germline, CDR1 is SGHTA and CDR2 FQGNSA. The CDR3 contains 15 residues. The junction had 2 bases not matched to a gene; V was cut back by 1 base and J by 1 base.

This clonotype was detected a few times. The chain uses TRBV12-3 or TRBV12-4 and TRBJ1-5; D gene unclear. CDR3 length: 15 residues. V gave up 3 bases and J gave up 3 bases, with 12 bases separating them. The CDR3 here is CASSFRQALNQPQHF. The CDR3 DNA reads TGTGCCAGCAGTTTTCGGCAGGCGCTCAATCAGCCCCAGCATTTT.

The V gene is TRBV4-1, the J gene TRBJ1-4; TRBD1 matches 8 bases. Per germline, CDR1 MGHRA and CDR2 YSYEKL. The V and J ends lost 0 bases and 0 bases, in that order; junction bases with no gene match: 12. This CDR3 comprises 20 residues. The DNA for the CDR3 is TGCGCCAGCAGCCAAGACCAGATCAGGGGGCGATTGGCAACTAATGAAAAACTGTTTTTT. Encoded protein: CASSQDQIRGRLATNEKLFF.

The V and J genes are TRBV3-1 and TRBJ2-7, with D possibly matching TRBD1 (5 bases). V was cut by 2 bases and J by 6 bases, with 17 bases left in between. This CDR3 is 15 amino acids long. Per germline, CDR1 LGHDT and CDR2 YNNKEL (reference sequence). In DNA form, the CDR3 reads TGTGCCAGCAGCCAATTGGGGCAGGGTCCGACCGAGCAGTACTTC. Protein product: CASSQLGQGPTEQYF.

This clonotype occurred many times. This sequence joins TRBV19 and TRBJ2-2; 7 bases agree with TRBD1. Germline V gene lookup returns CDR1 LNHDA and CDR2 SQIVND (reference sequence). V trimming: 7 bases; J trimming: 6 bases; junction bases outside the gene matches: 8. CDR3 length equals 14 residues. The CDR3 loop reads CASKEQGISGELFF. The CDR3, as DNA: TGTGCCAGTAAGGAACAGGGGATTTCCGGGGAGCTGTTTTTT.

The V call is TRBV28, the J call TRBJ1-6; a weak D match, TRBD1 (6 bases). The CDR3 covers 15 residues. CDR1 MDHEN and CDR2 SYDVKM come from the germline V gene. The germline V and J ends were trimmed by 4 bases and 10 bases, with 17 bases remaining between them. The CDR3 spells CASSSQGIVWSPLHF. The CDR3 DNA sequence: TGTGCCAGCAGTTCACAGGGAATCGTATGGTCACCCCTCCACTTT.